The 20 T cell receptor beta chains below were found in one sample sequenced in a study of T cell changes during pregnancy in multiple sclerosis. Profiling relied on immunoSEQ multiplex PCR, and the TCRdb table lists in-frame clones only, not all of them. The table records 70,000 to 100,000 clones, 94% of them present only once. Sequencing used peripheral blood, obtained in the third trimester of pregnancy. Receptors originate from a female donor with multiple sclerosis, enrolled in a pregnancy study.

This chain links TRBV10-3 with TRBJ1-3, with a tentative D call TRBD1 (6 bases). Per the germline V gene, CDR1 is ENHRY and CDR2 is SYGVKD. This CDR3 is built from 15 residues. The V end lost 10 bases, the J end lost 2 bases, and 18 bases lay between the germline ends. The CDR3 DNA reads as TGTGCCACGTCACAGGGCGAAGGTACTGGAAACACCATATATTTT. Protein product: CATSQGEGTGNTIYF.

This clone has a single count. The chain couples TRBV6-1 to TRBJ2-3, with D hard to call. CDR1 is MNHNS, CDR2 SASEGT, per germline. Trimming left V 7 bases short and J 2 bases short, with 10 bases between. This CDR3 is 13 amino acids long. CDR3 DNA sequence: TGTGCCAGCACTCGTACTTTCACAGATACGCAGTATTTT. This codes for CASTRTFTDTQYF.

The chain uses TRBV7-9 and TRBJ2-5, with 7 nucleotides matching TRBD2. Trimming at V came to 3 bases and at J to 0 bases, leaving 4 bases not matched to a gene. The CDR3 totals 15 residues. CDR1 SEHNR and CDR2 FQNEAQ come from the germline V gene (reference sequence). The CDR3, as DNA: TGTGCCAGCAGCTTGTTGGGAGGGGACCAAGAGACCCAGTACTTC. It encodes CASSLLGGDQETQYF.

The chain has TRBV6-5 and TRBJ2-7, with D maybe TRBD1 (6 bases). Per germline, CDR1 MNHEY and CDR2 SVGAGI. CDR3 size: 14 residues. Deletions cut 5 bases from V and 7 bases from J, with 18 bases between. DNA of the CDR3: TGTGCCAGCAGTCCTCTCAGGGTCCAGGGGGAGCAGTACTTC. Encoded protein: CASSPLRVQGEQYF.

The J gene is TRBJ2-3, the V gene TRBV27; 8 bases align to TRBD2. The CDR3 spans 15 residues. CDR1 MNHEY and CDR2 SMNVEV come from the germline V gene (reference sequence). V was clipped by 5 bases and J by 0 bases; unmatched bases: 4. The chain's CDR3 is CASSHPSGSTDTQYF. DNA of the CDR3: TGTGCCAGCAGTCATCCTAGCGGGAGCACAGATACGCAGTATTTT.

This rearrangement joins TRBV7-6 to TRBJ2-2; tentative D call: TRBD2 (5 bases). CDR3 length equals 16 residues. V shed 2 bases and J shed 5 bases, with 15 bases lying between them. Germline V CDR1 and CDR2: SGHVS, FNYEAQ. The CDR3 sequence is CASSLTTTSRTGELFF. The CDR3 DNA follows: TGTGCCAGCAGCTTAACGACTACCAGCAGAACCGGGGAGCTGTTTTTT.

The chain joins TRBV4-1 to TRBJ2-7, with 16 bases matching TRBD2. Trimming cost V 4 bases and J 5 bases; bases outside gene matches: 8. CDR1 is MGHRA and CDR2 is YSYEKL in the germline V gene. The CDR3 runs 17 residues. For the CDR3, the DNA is TGCGCCAGCAGCCGGGGTGGGACTAGCGGGAGGGCCAACGAGCAGTACTTC. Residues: CASSRGGTSGRANEQYF.

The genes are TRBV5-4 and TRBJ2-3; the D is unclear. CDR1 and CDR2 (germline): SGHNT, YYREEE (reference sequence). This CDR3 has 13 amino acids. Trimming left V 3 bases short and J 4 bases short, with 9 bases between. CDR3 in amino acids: CASSSGSADTQYF. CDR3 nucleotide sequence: TGTGCCAGCAGCTCGGGTTCGGCAGATACGCAGTATTTT.

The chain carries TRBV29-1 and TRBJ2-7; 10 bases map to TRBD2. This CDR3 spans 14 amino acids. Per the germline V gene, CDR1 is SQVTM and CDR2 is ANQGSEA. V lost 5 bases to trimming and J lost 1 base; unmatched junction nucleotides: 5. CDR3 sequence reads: CSVIKREGSYEQYF. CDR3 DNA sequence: TGCAGCGTTATAAAGCGGGAGGGGTCCTACGAGCAGTACTTC.

This CDR3 reads CAWGTVGYTF. In DNA, the CDR3 is TGTGCCTGGGGGACAGTTGGCTACACCTTC. V gene TRBV30 combines with J gene TRBJ1-2, with 7 bases lining up with TRBD1. This CDR3 comprises 10 residues. V was pared by 5 bases and J by 7 bases, with 1 base of the junction left unmatched. Germline V CDR1 and CDR2: GTSNPN, SVGIG (reference sequence).

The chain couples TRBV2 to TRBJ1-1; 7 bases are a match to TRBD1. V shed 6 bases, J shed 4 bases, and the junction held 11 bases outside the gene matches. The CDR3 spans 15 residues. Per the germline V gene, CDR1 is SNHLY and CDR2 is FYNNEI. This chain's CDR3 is CASSDDRDPGTEAFF. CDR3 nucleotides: TGTGCCAGCAGCGACGACAGGGATCCCGGCACTGAAGCTTTCTTT.

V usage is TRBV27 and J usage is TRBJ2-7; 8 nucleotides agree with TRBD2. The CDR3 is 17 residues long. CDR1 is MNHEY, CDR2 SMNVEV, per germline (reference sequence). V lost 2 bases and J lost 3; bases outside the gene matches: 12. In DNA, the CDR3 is TGTGCCAGCAGTTTAACCCCCGGTGGGGCGGGAGGCTACGAGCAGTACTTC. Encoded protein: CASSLTPGGAGGYEQYF.

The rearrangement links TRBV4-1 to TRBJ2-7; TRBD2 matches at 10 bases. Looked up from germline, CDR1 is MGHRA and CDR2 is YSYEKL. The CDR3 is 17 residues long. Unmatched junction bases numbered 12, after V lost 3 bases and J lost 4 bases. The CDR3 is CASSQPPLAGVNYEQYF. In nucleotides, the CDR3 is TGCGCCAGCAGCCAGCCTCCTCTAGCGGGGGTGAATTACGAGCAGTACTTC.

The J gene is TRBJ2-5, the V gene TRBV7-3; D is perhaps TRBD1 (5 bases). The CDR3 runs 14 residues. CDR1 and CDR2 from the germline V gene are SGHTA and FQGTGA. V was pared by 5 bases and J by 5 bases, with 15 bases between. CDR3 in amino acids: CASSPQGFGETQYF. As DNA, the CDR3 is TGTGCCAGCAGCCCCCAGGGTTTCGGGGAGACCCAGTACTTC.

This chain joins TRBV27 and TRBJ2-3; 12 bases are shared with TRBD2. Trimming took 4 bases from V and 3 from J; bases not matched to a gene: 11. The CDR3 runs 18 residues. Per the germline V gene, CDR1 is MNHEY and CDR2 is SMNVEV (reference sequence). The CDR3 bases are TGTGCCAGCAGTTCCCCGGAGACTAGCGGGAGAGGGACAGATACGCAGTATTTT. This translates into CASSSPETSGRGTDTQYF.

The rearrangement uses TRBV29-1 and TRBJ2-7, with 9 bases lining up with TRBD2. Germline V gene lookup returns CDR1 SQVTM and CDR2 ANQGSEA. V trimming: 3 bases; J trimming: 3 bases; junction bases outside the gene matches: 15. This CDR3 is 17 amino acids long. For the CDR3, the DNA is TGCAGCGTTGACCTAAGATACCCGGGGACTAGCCACTACGAGCAGTACTTC. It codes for CSVDLRYPGTSHYEQYF.

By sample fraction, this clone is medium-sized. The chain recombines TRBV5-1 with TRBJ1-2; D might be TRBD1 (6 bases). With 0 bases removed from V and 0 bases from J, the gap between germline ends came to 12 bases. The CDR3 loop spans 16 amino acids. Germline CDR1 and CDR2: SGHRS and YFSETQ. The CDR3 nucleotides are TGCGCCAGCAGCTTGGCCAGGGGCCTGGCTAACTATGGCTACACCTTC. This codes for CASSLARGLANYGYTF.

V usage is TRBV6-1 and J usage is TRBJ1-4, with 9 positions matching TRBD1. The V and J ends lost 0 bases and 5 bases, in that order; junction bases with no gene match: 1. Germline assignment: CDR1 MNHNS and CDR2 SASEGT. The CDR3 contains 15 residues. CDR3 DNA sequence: TGTGCCAGCAGTGAAGCAGGACAGGGGAATGAAAAACTGTTTTTT. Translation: CASSEAGQGNEKLFF.

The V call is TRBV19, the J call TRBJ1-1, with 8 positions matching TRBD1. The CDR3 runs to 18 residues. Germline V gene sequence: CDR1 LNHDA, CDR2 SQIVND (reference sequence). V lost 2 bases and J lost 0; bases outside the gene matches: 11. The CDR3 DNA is TGTGCCAGTAGTATAAATTTCCCAGGGGGCAACGTGAACACTGAAGCTTTCTTT. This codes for CASSINFPGGNVNTEAFF.

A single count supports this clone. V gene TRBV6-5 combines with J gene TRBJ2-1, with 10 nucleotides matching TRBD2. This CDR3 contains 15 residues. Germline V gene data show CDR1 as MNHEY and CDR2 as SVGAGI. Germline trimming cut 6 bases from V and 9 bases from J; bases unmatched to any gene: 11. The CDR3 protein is CASSTLAGVSAEQFF. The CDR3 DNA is TGTGCCAGCAGCACCCTAGCGGGAGTGTCCGCTGAGCAGTTCTTC.